This record concerns one TCR beta chain sequence. CDR3 length equals 14 residues. Germline V gene lookup returns CDR1 SNHLY and CDR2 FYNNEI. V dropped 11 bases and J dropped 5; count of bases not matched to a gene: 8. Per the study methods: Estimation of nucleated cell counts relied on the amplification of reference gene primers. The repertoire was sequenced with immunoSEQ multiplex PCR; TCRdb's copy has only in-frame clones and lacks some. From that table come the V and J calls and clone size; the DNA was used to work out D and trimming. The sample lists approximately 41,000 clones, about four fifths seen once, with approximately 43% in the top ten. This record belongs to a study of blood T cell repertoires in COVID-19. Study information: Samples representing acute and convalescent COVID-19 were sourced from the United States, Italy and Spain. In each case, the material was cDNA or gDNA derived from T cells, B-cell-depleted T cells, or PBMCs.

This clonotype originated in an elderly woman with acute or convalescent COVID-19. The gene calls are TRBV2 and TRBJ2-1, with 11 bases lining up with TRBD2. Sample: peripheral blood. CDR3: CAGKGTSGDNEQFF. Written as DNA, the CDR3 is TGTGCCGGGAAAGGGACTAGCGGCGACAATGAGCAGTTCTTC.